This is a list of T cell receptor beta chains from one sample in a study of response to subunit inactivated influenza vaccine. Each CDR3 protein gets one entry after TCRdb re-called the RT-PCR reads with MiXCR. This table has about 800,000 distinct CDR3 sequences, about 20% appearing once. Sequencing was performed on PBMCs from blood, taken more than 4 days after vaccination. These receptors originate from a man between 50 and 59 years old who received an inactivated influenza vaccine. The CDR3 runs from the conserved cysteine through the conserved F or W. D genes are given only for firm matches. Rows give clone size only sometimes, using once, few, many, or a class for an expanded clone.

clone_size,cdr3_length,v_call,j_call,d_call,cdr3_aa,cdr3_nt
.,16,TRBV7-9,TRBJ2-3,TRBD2,CASSRGSGGSTDTQYF,TGTGCCAGCAGCCGCGGGAGCGGGGGCAGCACAGATACGCAGTATTTT
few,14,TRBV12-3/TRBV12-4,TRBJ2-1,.,CASTVSSGNNEQFF,TGTGCCAGCACTGTGAGTAGCGGCAACAATGAGCAGTTCTTC
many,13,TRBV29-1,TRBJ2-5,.,CSVEELYGETQYF,TGCAGCGTTGAAGAGCTCTATGGGGAGACCCAGTACTTC
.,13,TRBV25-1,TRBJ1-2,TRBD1,CASSEGGGWGYTF,TGTGCCAGCAGTGAAGGAGGGGGCTGGGGCTACACCTTC
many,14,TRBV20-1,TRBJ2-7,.,CSARVDSSSYEQYF,TGCAGTGCTAGAGTGGACAGTAGCTCCTACGAGCAGTACTTC
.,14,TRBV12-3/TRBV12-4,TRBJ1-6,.,CASRTQPRESPLHF,TGTGCCAGCAGAACCCAACCGAGGGAATCACCCCTCCACTTT
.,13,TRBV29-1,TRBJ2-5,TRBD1,CSVPTGYQETQYF,TGCAGCGTACCGACAGGGTACCAAGAGACCCAGTACTTC
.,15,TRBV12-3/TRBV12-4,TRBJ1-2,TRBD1,CASSLGDRGYYGYTF,TGTGCCAGCAGTTTAGGTGACAGGGGGTATTATGGCTACACCTTC
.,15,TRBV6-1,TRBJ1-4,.,CASSPIPWANEKLFF,TGTGCCAGCAGCCCCATCCCGTGGGCTAATGAAAAACTGTTTTTT
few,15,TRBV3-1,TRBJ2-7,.,CASSQETNPAYEQYF,TGTGCCAGCAGCCAAGAAACGAACCCAGCCTACGAGCAGTACTTC
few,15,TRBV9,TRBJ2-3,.,CASSEGVSPGDTQYF,TGTGCCAGCAGCGAGGGGGTGTCCCCTGGCGATACGCAGTATTTT
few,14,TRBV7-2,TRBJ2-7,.,CASSLAIGTYEQYF,TGTGCCAGCAGCTTAGCCATTGGGACCTACGAGCAGTACTTC
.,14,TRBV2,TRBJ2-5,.,CASSSKTSQETQYF,TGTGCCAGCAGTTCGAAGACATCCCAAGAGACCCAGTACTTC
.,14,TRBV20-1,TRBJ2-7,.,CSARAVSRGDEQYF,TGCAGTGCTAGAGCGGTTAGCCGAGGCGACGAGCAGTACTTC
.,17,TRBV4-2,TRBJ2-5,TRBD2,CASSRLAGGIFQETQYF,TGTGCCAGCAGCCGCCTAGCGGGGGGCATCTTCCAAGAGACCCAGTACTTC
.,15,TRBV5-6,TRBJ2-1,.,CASTLQRGEINEQFF,TGTGCCAGCACCCTCCAAAGGGGGGAGATTAATGAGCAGTTCTTC
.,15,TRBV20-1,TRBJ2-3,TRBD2,CSATLTSGGTDTQYF,TGCAGTGCTACTTTGACTAGCGGGGGCACAGATACGCAGTATTTT
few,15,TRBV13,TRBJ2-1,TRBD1,CASSLLGRDSNEQFF,TGTGCCAGCAGCTTATTGGGCAGGGACAGTAATGAGCAGTTCTTC
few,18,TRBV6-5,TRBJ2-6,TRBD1,CASSYETGGYSGANVLTF,TGTGCCAGCAGTTACGAAACAGGGGGTTACTCTGGGGCCAACGTCCTGACTTTC
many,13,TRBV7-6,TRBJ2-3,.,CASSSQVTDTQYF,TGTGCCAGCAGCTCTCAGGTCACAGATACGCAGTATTTT
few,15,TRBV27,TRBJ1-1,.,CASLPGRPEVFEAFF,TGTGCCAGCCTACCGGGACGACCTGAGGTTTTTGAAGCTTTCTTT
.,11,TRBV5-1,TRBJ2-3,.,CASKRQDTQYF,TGCGCCAGCAAGCGTCAAGATACGCAGTATTTT
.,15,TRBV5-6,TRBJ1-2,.,CASSYPMTGGDGYTF,TGTGCCAGCAGCTACCCGATGACAGGAGGGGATGGCTACACCTTC
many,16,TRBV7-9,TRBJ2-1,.,CASSLPTSSSYNEQFF,TGTGCCAGCAGCTTACCCACTAGTTCCTCCTACAATGAGCAGTTCTTC
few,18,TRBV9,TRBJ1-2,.,CASSVSPGTESSNYGYTF,TGTGCCAGCAGCGTCTCCCCCGGGACGGAGAGTTCGAACTATGGCTACACCTTC
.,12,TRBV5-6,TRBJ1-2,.,CASSQPRGGYTF,TGTGCCAGCAGCCAGCCCCGCGGCGGCTACACCTTC
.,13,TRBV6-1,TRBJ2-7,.,CASRPRGLLEQYF,TGTGCCAGCAGGCCCCGGGGCCTTTTGGAGCAGTACTTC
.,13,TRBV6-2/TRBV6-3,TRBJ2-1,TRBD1,CAHTRTGYNEQFF,TGTGCCCACACGCGGACAGGTTACAATGAGCAGTTCTTC
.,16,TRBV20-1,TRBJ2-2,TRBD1,CSARDQRQGAVGELFF,TGCAGTGCTAGAGATCAGAGACAGGGGGCGGTCGGGGAGCTGTTTTTT
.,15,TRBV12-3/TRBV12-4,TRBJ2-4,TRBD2,CASTGGVSSKNIQYF,TGTGCCAGCACGGGGGGGGTCAGTTCCAAAAACATTCAGTACTTC
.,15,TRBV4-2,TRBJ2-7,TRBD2,CASSQETSGSYEQYF,TGTGCCAGCAGCCAAGAAACTAGCGGCTCCTACGAGCAGTACTTC
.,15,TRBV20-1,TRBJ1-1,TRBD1,CSARKETGRYTEAFF,TGCAGTGCTAGAAAGGAGACAGGGAGGTACACTGAAGCTTTCTTT